This T cell receptor (beta chain) appears in the sequencing data of a study of monozygotic twins with inflammatory bowel disease. Remarks on this clonotype: The antigen is undetermined.

TCRdb reprocessed the 5' RACE reads, keeping one entry per CDR3 protein, no DNA. The sample table includes over 35,000 distinct CDR3 sequences. General observations from the study: Versus healthy twins, IBD patients showed fewer clonotypes shared with others, especially with disease activity. Variability in patient repertoires may have come partly from differing immunosuppressive treatments.

The CDR3 consists of 15 residues. Germline V gene data show CDR1 as MNHEY and CDR2 as SMNVEV (reference sequence). This sequence was found in a human donor with ulcerative colitis or Crohn's disease, or a healthy co-twin of an affected twin (not recorded which). The sample comprised blood. V gene TRBV27 combines with J gene TRBJ2-7; TCRdb calls TRBD1, which cannot be checked without DNA. The CDR3 reads CASSLTPQGAHEQYF.